Listed below are T cell receptor beta chains from one sample, sequenced in a study of T cell responses to AZD1222 COVID-19 vaccine. Repertoires were generated with immunoSEQ multiplex PCR, while TCRdb's copy carries only in-frame clones and drops some. The sample lists around 130,000 clones, about 94% occurring once. This specimen consisted of peripheral blood, obtained on day 0 of AZD1222 vaccination. The receptors derive from an adult in good health. Each CDR3 is given with its conserved first and last residue. A D gene is named only where the DNA matches it firmly. Rows give clone size only sometimes, using once, few, many, or a class for an expanded clone.

.	TRBV4-3	TRBJ2-5	.	CASSRDTQETQYF	TGCGCCAGCTCCCGGGACACCCAAGAGACCCAGTACTTC
.	TRBV5-1	TRBJ1-6	TRBD1	CASSLDGQGNSPLHF	TGCGCCAGCAGCTTGGACGGACAGGGGAATTCACCCCTCCACTTT
.	TRBV5-1	TRBJ1-1	.	CASSRGIGNTEAFF	TGCGCCAGCAGCCGAGGGATCGGAAACACTGAAGCTTTCTTT
.	TRBV14	TRBJ2-7	.	CASSLRGPYEQYF	TGTGCCAGCAGCCTCCGGGGGCCCTACGAGCAGTACTTC
.	TRBV4-2	TRBJ2-7	.	CASSQEIGTPSYEQYF	TGTGCCAGCAGCCAAGAGATAGGGACGCCCTCCTACGAGCAGTACTTC
once	TRBV18	TRBJ2-1	.	CASSIEGSHVEQFF	TGTGCCAGCTCCATCGAGGGCTCCCACGTGGAGCAGTTCTTC
few	TRBV6-6	TRBJ2-7	.	CASSYHGSYEQYF	TGTGCCAGCAGTTATCACGGGTCCTACGAGCAGTACTTC
.	TRBV7-8	TRBJ1-2	.	CASSLGPANYGYTF	TGTGCCAGCAGCTTAGGGCCAGCTAACTATGGCTACACCTTC
.	TRBV18	TRBJ1-1	.	CASSPRSPTEAFF	TGTGCCAGCTCACCCCGATCCCCCACTGAAGCTTTCTTT
.	TRBV19	TRBJ1-5	.	CASSMGRQPNQPQHF	TGTGCCAGTAGTATGGGGCGACAGCCTAATCAGCCCCAGCATTTT
.	TRBV28	TRBJ1-3	.	CASSLFHYDRESATGNTIYF	TGTGCCAGCAGTTTATTTCACTACGACCGAGAGTCTGCCACTGGAAACACCATATATTTT
.	TRBV28	TRBJ2-7	.	CASRPTSRYEQYF	TGTGCCAGCAGACCTACTAGCCGCTACGAGCAGTACTTC
.	TRBV2	TRBJ1-1	TRBD1	CASRQGGTEAFF	TGTGCCAGCAGACAGGGGGGCACTGAAGCTTTCTTT
.	TRBV5-1	TRBJ2-1	.	CASTQGSRVSYNEQFF	TGCGCCAGCACCCAGGGGTCCCGGGTTTCCTACAATGAGCAGTTCTTC
.	TRBV7-9	TRBJ1-1	TRBD1	CASSLGGQGETFF	TGTGCCAGCAGCTTAGGGGGACAGGGGGAAACTTTCTTT
once	TRBV4-2	TRBJ2-4	.	CASRQGPFDIQYF	TGTGCCAGCAGGCAAGGGCCATTTGACATTCAGTACTTC
.	TRBV30	TRBJ2-7	.	CAWTRGPTYEQYF	TGTGCCTGGACGCGGGGGCCGACCTACGAGCAGTACTTC
.	TRBV7-9	TRBJ2-3	TRBD2	CASSPPGLAGGVDTQYF	TGTGCCAGCAGCCCGCCGGGACTAGCGGGAGGGGTAGATACGCAGTATTTT
.	TRBV25-1	TRBJ1-4	.	CASSHNLQEKLFF	TGTGCCAGCAGTCACAATTTACAGGAAAAACTGTTTTTT
.	TRBV7-9	TRBJ1-2	TRBD1	CASSLSTGAYGYTF	TGTGCCAGCAGCTTATCCACAGGGGCCTATGGCTACACCTTC
.	TRBV4-3	TRBJ2-1	TRBD2	CASSQDQSGRAYEQFF	TGCGCCAGCAGCCAAGATCAGAGCGGGAGGGCCTATGAGCAGTTCTTC
.	TRBV30	TRBJ2-2	TRBD2	CAWTSGAKSLNTGELFF	TGTGCCTGGACTAGCGGGGCGAAAAGTTTAAACACCGGGGAGCTGTTTTTT
.	TRBV30	TRBJ1-1	.	CAWIEWTEAFF	TGTGCCTGGATCGAGTGGACTGAAGCTTTCTTT
.	TRBV6-2/TRBV6-3	TRBJ1-1	.	CASSYSSKGMENTEAFF	TGTGCCAGCAGTTACTCGAGTAAGGGAATGGAGAACACTGAAGCTTTCTTT
.	TRBV4-2	TRBJ2-7	.	CASSQPTVYEQYF	TGTGCCAGCAGCCAACCGACAGTTTACGAGCAGTACTTC
.	TRBV28	TRBJ2-1	TRBD1	CASSLGQGASSYNEQFF	TGTGCCAGCAGTTTAGGCCAGGGGGCGAGCTCCTACAATGAGCAGTTCTTC
.	TRBV6-8	TRBJ1-5	.	CASSYSKRAPYSNQPQHF	TGTGCCAGCAGTTACTCGAAGAGGGCACCTTATAGCAATCAGCCCCAGCATTTT
.	TRBV2	TRBJ1-1	.	CASSAGPRSTEAFF	TGTGCCAGCAGTGCGGGACCTCGCTCCACTGAAGCTTTCTTT
.	TRBV7-9	TRBJ1-3	.	CASSLGQVGNTIYF	TGTGCCAGCAGCTTAGGCCAGGTCGGAAACACCATATATTTT